Reported below is one TCR beta chain. The entry originates in a study of blood T cell repertoires in COVID-19. Study-wide background: Samples of COVID-19 (acute and convalescent) were obtained from the United States, Italy and Spain. The cDNA or gDNA used as material had been derived from T cells, B-cell-depleted T cells, or PBMCs.

V lost 3 bases, J lost 5 bases, and 7 bases lay in between. In germline, CDR1 is SNHLY, CDR2 FYNNEI. This CDR3 is 13 amino acids long. Original processing notes: The authors estimated nucleated cell counts from reference gene primer amplification. The repertoire was sequenced with immunoSEQ multiplex PCR; TCRdb's copy has only in-frame clones and lacks some. That table is the source of V, J and clone size, and D and trimming were worked out from the DNA. The table includes about 180,000 clones, roughly 81% detected once. Enrolment of Seattle patients took place during active infection, and they were followed longitudinally.

Material: peripheral blood. This receptor was identified in an elderly woman with COVID-19, enrolled during active disease. This chain joins TRBV2 and TRBJ1-4; D remains unclear. Here the CDR3 reads CASSDRVNEKLFF. As DNA, the CDR3 is TGTGCCAGCAGTGATCGGGTGAATGAAAAACTGTTTTTT.